The next 8 T cell receptor beta chains were all read from a single sample in a study of T cell changes during pregnancy in multiple sclerosis. Sequencing was performed with immunoSEQ multiplex PCR; in TCRdb, only in-frame clones are kept and a portion is missing. The sample includes about 60,000 clones, more than 85% of them seen just once. Sequencing was performed on peripheral blood, taken in the first trimester of pregnancy. All receptors derive from a female donor with multiple sclerosis, enrolled in a pregnancy study.

This rearrangement joins TRBV6-5 to TRBJ2-5; TRBD2 matches 8 bases. Judging by the DNA end, TRBJ2-7 fits better; the J call may be wrong. The CDR3 extends over 14 amino acids. Germline V gene lookup returns CDR1 MNHEY and CDR2 SVGAGI. The CDR3 sequence: CASSGGGPTYEQYF. Written as DNA, the CDR3 is TGTGCCAGCAGCGGCGGGGGGCCGACCTACGAGCAGTACTTC.

The CDR3 DNA reads TGCAGCGTTGACAGGGTCACCTACGAGCAGTACTTC. Amino acids: CSVDRVTYEQYF. This rearrangement joins TRBV29-1 to TRBJ2-7, with D tentatively TRBD1 (5 bases). This CDR3 spans 12 amino acids. Looked up from germline, CDR1 is SQVTM and CDR2 is ANQGSEA. V lost 3 bases and J lost 2, with 8 bases in between.

The chain carries TRBV9 and TRBJ2-7; TRBD2 might be the D (5 bases). Germline loops: CDR1 SGDLS, CDR2 YYNGEE. This CDR3 has 14 amino acids. V was shortened by 3 bases and J by 5 bases, with 15 bases between the two germline ends. The CDR3 reads CASSGLRPTDEQYF. CDR3 coding DNA: TGTGCCAGCAGCGGACTACGCCCCACCGACGAGCAGTACTTC.

V usage is TRBV5-6 and J usage is TRBJ1-1; possibly TRBD1 for D (6 bases). The germline gives CDR1 SGHDT, CDR2 YYEEEE. V was clipped by 4 bases and J by 8 bases, with 21 bases between them. This CDR3 region has 15 residues. For the CDR3, the DNA is TGTGCCAGCAGCCTGCCCAGCGGGACACCCAGGGAAGCTTTCTTT. Translation gives CASSLPSGTPREAFF.

The chain recombines TRBV7-7 with TRBJ2-5; D possibly corresponds to TRBD2 (6 bases). V was pared by 0 bases and J by 5 bases, with 13 bases between. CDR1 SSHAT and CDR2 FNYEAQ come from the germline V gene (reference sequence). The CDR3 loop spans 15 amino acids. The CDR3, as DNA: TGTGCCAGCAGCTTAGCTAGCGGTCCCCAGGAGACCCAGTACTTC. It is translated as CASSLASGPQETQYF.

V gene TRBV30 combines with J gene TRBJ1-2; D may be TRBD1 (5 bases). CDR3 length: 14 amino acids. The germline CDR1 and CDR2 sequences are GTSNPN and SVGIG (reference sequence). V was clipped by 2 bases and J by 1 base, with 11 bases between them. The CDR3 protein is CAWSMGGYNYGYTF. The CDR3, as DNA: TGTGCCTGGAGTATGGGGGGGTATAACTATGGCTACACCTTC.

The chain links TRBV7-2 to TRBJ1-2; TRBD1 aligns across 8 bases. This CDR3 has 15 residues. Germline V gives CDR1 SGHTA, CDR2 FQGNSA. With V trimmed by 1 base and J by 7 bases, 8 bases remained unmatched. The CDR3 coding sequence is TGTGCCAGCAGCTTAGACTACAGGGGGACGGGTGGCTACACCTTC. It is translated as CASSLDYRGTGGYTF.

This clone was seen just once. V gene TRBV6-4 combines with J gene TRBJ1-5; D gene uncertain. This CDR3 is built from 13 residues. Trimming stripped 5 bases from V and 6 bases from J, with 11 bases between. Germline V lookup: CDR1 MRHNA, CDR2 SNTAGT. The chain's CDR3 is CASSREVSQPQHF. As DNA, the CDR3 is TGTGCCAGCAGTCGGGAGGTTTCTCAGCCCCAGCATTTT.